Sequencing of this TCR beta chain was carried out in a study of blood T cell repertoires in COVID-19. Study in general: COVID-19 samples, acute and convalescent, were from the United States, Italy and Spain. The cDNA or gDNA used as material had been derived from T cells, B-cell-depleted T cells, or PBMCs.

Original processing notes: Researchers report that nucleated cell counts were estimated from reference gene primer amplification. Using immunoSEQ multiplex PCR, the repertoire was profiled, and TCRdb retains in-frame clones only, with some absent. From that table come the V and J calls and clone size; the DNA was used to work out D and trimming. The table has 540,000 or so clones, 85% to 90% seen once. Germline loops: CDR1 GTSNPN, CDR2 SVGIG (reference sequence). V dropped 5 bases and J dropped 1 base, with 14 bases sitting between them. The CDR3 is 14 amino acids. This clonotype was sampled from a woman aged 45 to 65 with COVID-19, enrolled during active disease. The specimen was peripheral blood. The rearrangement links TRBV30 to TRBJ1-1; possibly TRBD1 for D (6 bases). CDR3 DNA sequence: TGTGCCTGGGGTCCCGGGACACCGAACACTGAAGCTTTCTTT. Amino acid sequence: CAWGPGTPNTEAFF.